The rows below give T cell receptor beta chains drawn from one sample of a study of cytomegalovirus exposure and HLA in healthy donors. The assay was immunoSEQ multiplex PCR, and TCRdb's table has in-frame clones only and misses some. The sample has roughly 100,000 clones, approximately 82% seen once. The sample taken for sequencing was PBMCs. These receptors all stem from a man aged 40-49 years in good health and CMV-seronegative. Each CDR3 is given with its conserved first and last residue. D genes are given only for firm matches. Clone size is not always given. Where it is, it says once, few, many or a class for expanded clones.

TRBJ2-3 | 18 | . | TRBV7-3 | once | TGTGCCAGCAGCTTAAGGGCAACGGGCAGGGATAGCACAGATACGCAGTATTTT | CASSLRATGRDSTDTQYF
TRBJ1-4 | 13 | . | TRBV29-1 | . | TGCAGCGCCGAGACAGGAGCTAATGAAAAACTGTTTTTT | CSAETGANEKLFF
TRBJ2-2 | 17 | TRBD2 | TRBV27 | . | TGTGCCAGCAGTTTATCACGACGGGGCGGGGGTAGGGGGGAGCTGTTTTTT | CASSLSRRGGGRGELFF
TRBJ2-1 | 19 | TRBD2 | TRBV10-3 | . | TGTGCCATCAGTGAGTCTTGGGCTAGCGGGGAGAGCTCCTACAATGAGCAGTTCTTC | CAISESWASGESSYNEQFF
TRBJ1-1 | 15 | TRBD1 | TRBV7-2 | . | TGTGCCAGCAGCCCTTGGACAGGGGGGGACACTGAAGCTTTCTTT | CASSPWTGGDTEAFF
TRBJ2-7 | 18 | TRBD1 | TRBV23-1 | . | TGCGCCAGCAGGCGAGGGACAGCTCAGACTCTTTTCTCCTACGAGCAGTACTTC | CASRRGTAQTLFSYEQYF
TRBJ1-3 | 13 | . | TRBV11-2 | . | TGTGCCAGCAGCCTAGGCGGTGGAAACACCATATATTTT | CASSLGGGNTIYF
TRBJ2-6 | 16 | . | TRBV15 | few | TGTGCCACCAGCAGAGACGTGAGCTCTGGGGCCAACGTCCTGACTTTC | CATSRDVSSGANVLTF
TRBJ1-1 | 13 | . | TRBV30 | . | TGTGCCTGGACAAGTACAGGCAGCACTGAAGCTTTCTTT | CAWTSTGSTEAFF
TRBJ2-2 | 14 | . | TRBV2 | . | TGTGCCAGCAGTGAAACAGGGAACACCGGGGAGCTGTTTTTT | CASSETGNTGELFF
TRBJ2-5 | 12 | . | TRBV5-4 | . | TGTGCCAGCAGCATAGCGGAAGAGACCCAGTACTTC | CASSIAEETQYF
TRBJ2-3 | 13 | TRBD1 | TRBV5-1 | . | TGCGCCAGCAGCGCCGGGACAGGTGATACGCAGTATTTT | CASSAGTGDTQYF
TRBJ1-1 | 13 | . | TRBV28 | . | TGTGCCAGCAGTTCCCAGGGTCGCACTGAAGCTTTCTTT | CASSSQGRTEAFF
TRBJ1-2 | 13 | . | TRBV7-8 | . | TGTGCCAGCAGCTTAGGGGAGCTCTCTGGCTACACCTTC | CASSLGELSGYTF
TRBJ2-7 | 15 | TRBD1 | TRBV5-1 | . | TGCGCCAGCAGCACTTCCGGGACAGCATCCTACGAGCAGTACTTC | CASSTSGTASYEQYF
TRBJ2-1 | 15 | . | TRBV5-6 | . | TGTGCCAGCAGCTTTTCGGGGAGCTCCTACAATGAGCAGTTCTTC | CASSFSGSSYNEQFF
TRBJ1-1 | 15 | . | TRBV15 | few | TGTGCCACCAGCAGAGATCGCACAGTGTACACTGAAGCTTTCTTT | CATSRDRTVYTEAFF
TRBJ1-2 | 15 | TRBD1 | TRBV7-3 | . | TGTGCCAGCAGCCTCACAGGGGGCCCCTCCTATGGCTACACCTTC | CASSLTGGPSYGYTF
TRBJ2-5 | 11 | . | TRBV5-1 | . | TGCGCCAGCAGCCTTCAAGAGACCCAGTACTTC | CASSLQETQYF
TRBJ2-5 | 14 | TRBD1 | TRBV7-6 | once | TGTGCCAGCAGCCACAGGACAGGAGCAGAGACCCAGTACTTC | CASSHRTGAETQYF
TRBJ2-1 | 16 | TRBD2 | TRBV10-2 | . | TGCGCCAGCAGTGAGCTAGCGGGGGTCCTATACAATGAGCAGTTCTTC | CASSELAGVLYNEQFF
TRBJ2-5 | 16 | TRBD2 | TRBV4-2 | . | TGTGCCAGCAGCCCTCAACGGACTAGCGGGGAAGAGACCCAGTACTTC | CASSPQRTSGEETQYF
TRBJ1-2 | 15 | TRBD1 | TRBV6-6 | . | TGTGCCAGCAGTTACTCGGCCGACAGGGGAATTGGCTACACCTTC | CASSYSADRGIGYTF
TRBJ1-2 | 12 | . | TRBV14 | . | TGTGCCAGCAGCCAGGTCGGGAATGGCTACACCTTC | CASSQVGNGYTF
TRBJ1-3 | 17 | TRBD1 | TRBV18 | . | TGTGCCAGCTCCCGGGACAGGGTATCCTCCTCTGGAAACACCATATATTTT | CASSRDRVSSSGNTIYF
TRBJ1-3 | 14 | . | TRBV9 | once | TGTGCCAGCAGCGTAGACGGGGTTGGAAACACCATATATTTT | CASSVDGVGNTIYF
TRBJ1-2 | 12 | . | TRBV19 | . | TGTGCCAGTAGCCGTGGGAGATATGGCTACACCTTC | CASSRGRYGYTF
TRBJ2-3 | 13 | . | TRBV10-3 | . | TGTGCCATCAGTGTCGGTAGCGCAGATACGCAGTATTTT | CAISVGSADTQYF
TRBJ1-4 | 14 | TRBD1 | TRBV6-6 | once | TGTGCCAGCACCCTGGGACAGGTTAATGAAAAACTGTTTTTT | CASTLGQVNEKLFF
TRBJ2-2 | 18 | . | TRBV4-1 | . | TGCGCCAGCAGCTTCTTGAGCAAGCCAAGCCAGAACACCGGGGAGCTGTTTTTT | CASSFLSKPSQNTGELFF
TRBJ1-5 | 12 | . | TRBV7-3 | . | TGTGCCAGCAGCTCCAACAATCAGCCCCAGCATTTT | CASSSNNQPQHF
TRBJ2-3 | 19 | TRBD1 | TRBV19 | . | TGTGCCAGTAGTATCTGGACAGGGCGCGACCTTCTCAGCACAGATACGCAGTATTTT | CASSIWTGRDLLSTDTQYF
TRBJ1-4 | 14 | TRBD1 | TRBV7-9 | once | TGTGCCAGCAGCACCGGGACAGGGAATGAAAAACTGTTTTTT | CASSTGTGNEKLFF
TRBJ1-5 | 13 | . | TRBV27 | . | TGTGCCAGCAGTTTCTCGGGGGTCCAGCCCCAGCATTTT | CASSFSGVQPQHF
TRBJ2-1 | 15 | . | TRBV10-2 | . | TGCGCCAGCAGCTCGGGGACTCCTTCCTACAATGAGCAGTTCTTC | CASSSGTPSYNEQFF
TRBJ2-3 | 12 | . | TRBV2 | . | TGTGCCAGCAGGACTATGCCAGATACGCAGTATTTT | CASRTMPDTQYF
TRBJ2-5 | 16 | TRBD2 | TRBV7-2 | . | TGTGCCAGCAGCTTTTCAGCGGGGGGGCGTTTTGGGACCCAGTACTTC | CASSFSAGGRFGTQYF